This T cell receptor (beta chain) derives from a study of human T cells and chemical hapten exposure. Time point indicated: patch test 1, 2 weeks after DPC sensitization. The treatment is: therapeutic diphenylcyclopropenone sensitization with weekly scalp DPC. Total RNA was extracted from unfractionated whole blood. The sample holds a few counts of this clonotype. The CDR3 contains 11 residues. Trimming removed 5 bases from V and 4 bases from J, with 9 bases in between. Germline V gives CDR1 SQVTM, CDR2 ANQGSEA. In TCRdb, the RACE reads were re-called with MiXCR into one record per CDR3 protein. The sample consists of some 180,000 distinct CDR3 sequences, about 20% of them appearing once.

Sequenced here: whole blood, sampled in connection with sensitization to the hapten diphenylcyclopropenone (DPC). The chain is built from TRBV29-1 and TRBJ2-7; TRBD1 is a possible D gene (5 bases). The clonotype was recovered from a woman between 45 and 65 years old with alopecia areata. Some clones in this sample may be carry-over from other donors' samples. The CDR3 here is CSVWQGYEQYF. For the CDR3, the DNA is TGCAGCGTTTGGCAGGGTTACGAGCAGTACTTC.